The T cell receptor (beta chain) under discussion was sequenced for a study of blood T cell repertoires in COVID-19. Trimming took 3 bases from V and 6 from J, leaving 14 bases between them. Germline CDR1 reads KGHDR; CDR2 reads SFDVKD. This CDR3 has 15 amino acids. The table came from immunoSEQ multiplex PCR; TCRdb's copy has only in-frame clones and leaves some out. Altogether 99,000 or so clones are present, around 87% being singletons, with the ten largest covering 15%. This clone was seen more than once but under ten times. This clonotype was sampled from a man between 45 and 60 years old with acute or convalescent COVID-19. The chain has TRBV24-1 and TRBJ2-1, with D perhaps TRBD2 (6 bases). Sequencing used peripheral blood. CDR3 region: CATSDVEGSGNEQFF. DNA of the CDR3: TGTGCCACCAGTGATGTAGAGGGTAGCGGCAATGAGCAGTTCTTC.